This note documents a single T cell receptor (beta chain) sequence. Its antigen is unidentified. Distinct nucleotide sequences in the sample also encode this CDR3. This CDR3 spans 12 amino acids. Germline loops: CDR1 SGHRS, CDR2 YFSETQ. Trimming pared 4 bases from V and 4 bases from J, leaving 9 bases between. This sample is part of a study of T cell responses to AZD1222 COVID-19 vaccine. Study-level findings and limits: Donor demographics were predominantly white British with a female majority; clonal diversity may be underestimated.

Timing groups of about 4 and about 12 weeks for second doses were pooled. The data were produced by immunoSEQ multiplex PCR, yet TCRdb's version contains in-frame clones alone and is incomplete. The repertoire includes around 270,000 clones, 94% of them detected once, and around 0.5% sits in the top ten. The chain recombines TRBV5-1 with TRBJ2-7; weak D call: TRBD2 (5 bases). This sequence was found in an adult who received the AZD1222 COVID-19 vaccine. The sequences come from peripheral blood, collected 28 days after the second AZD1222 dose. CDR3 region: CASSLRGYEQYF. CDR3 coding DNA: TGCGCCAGCAGCCTCCGGGGATACGAGCAGTACTTC.